This T cell receptor beta chain was observed in a study of T cells after yellow fever vaccination (dated by TCRdb to the late 2010s). With regard to the full study: Libraries from fractions with low cell numbers were prepared with the SMART-Seq v4 Ultra Low Input RNA kit. Two healthy male donors, one aged 18 to 29 and one aged 30 to 39 years, were included in the cohort. Bulk PBMC replicates and cell subsets were isolated from blood drawn at multiple timepoints before and after both primary and secondary immunization. To track T-cell clones before and after primary and booster YFV17D yellow fever vaccination, bulk TCR alpha and beta repertoires were sequenced longitudinally.

TCR cDNA was synthesized by 5'RACE template switching, through which a universal primer site and unique molecular identifiers were introduced. cDNA synthesis was primed from both the TCR alpha and TCR beta constant segments. Library amplification involved two PCR steps, and the second step added sample barcodes and sequencing adapters. Sequencing of the libraries was done on either Illumina HiSeq 2500 (2x100 bp) or NovaSeq (2x150 bp). From the authors' description of their analysis: MIGEC handled demultiplexing of reads and collapsing into UMI consensus sequences, while MiXCR performed V(D)J alignment. Vaccine-responding clonotypes were identified with edgeR using replicate PBMC samples, with FDR below 0.01 and a log2 fold change above 5 up to day 15 being required. CD4 or CD8 identity was assigned to each bulk clonotype according to whether the clonotype was present at higher abundance in the sequenced CD4 repertoire or the sequenced CD8 repertoire. The public sequencing data were trimmed at Q25 with fastp and processed into clonotypes with MiXCR by TCRdb, which kept only in-frame beta chains. Rows with a matching CDR3 protein are joined into one entry that keeps the most common DNA and genes. TCRdb assigned the V and J calls; the authors' analysis was not used. The sample table contains almost 70,000 distinct CDR3 sequences; only one count was recorded for around 5% of them. The ten top clones hold roughly 2.2% of the sample.

The sample's treatment or condition label, in plain terms: live attenuated yellow fever vaccine strain. PBMCs were isolated from peripheral blood using a standard Ficoll-Paque protocol. Dynabeads CD4 and CD8 positive selection kits were used to isolate CD4 and CD8 T-cell fractions. TriZol was used to extract RNA from bulk PBMCs, CD4 and CD8 fractions, and dextramer-positive and dextramer-negative fractions. There are 15 amino acids in the CDR3, from cysteine to phenylalanine inclusive. Only the CDR3 region is kept as DNA, spanning 45 bases read in frame from base 1. Based on the germline V gene, the CDR1 and CDR2 sequences are SGHTA and FQGNSA. V is cut by 2 bases and J by 2 bases, and the space between the germline ends is 7 bases. General study outcomes and caveats: Compared with the primary T-cell response, the secondary T-cell response was faster but weaker, reaching its peak on day 5 rather than on day 15. Most clones expanded after primary vaccination were re-detected after the booster (approximately 96% of CD4 and 80% to 90% of CD8), suggesting broad memory maintenance. Because abundant contaminating clonotypes from the bulk population could be contained in FACS-sorted repertoires, computational filtering was required. A small fraction of clonotypes showed up in both the CD4 and CD8 compartments, probably as a result of convergent recombination. The study included only a couple of donors, which limits how far the findings can be generalized.

The table lists this clonotype with many counts. This receptor's antigen is unknown. No per-base quality is available; no much larger clone lies one base away. Sequencing used CD4+ T cells sorted from PBMCs, obtained approximately 15 days after the first yellow fever vaccination. The rearrangement joined TRBV7-2 to TRBJ2-6; a weak D assignment points to TRBD2 (5 bases agree). The TCR sequence derives from a man aged 18 to 29 who received the YFV17D yellow fever vaccine. At the DNA level, the sequence is TGTGCCAGCAGCTTAAGGAGGACTGGGGCCAACGTCCTGACTTTC. This translates into CASSLRRTGANVLTF. Reference TRBV7-2 and TRBJ2-6 genes cover what lies past the CDR3, so the full variable domain is GAGVSQSPSNKVTEKGKDVELRCDPISGHTALYWYRQSLGQGLEFLIYFQGNSAPDKSGLPSDRFSAERTGGSVSTLTIQRTQQEDSAVYLCASSLRRTGANVLTFGAGSRLTVL.